This T cell receptor (beta chain) emerged from a study of T-cell reconstitution after alpha-beta-depleted transplantation in children. This CDR3 comprises 15 residues. CDR1 and CDR2 (germline): SGHKS, YYEKEE (reference sequence). Researchers prepared the TCRbeta library using unique molecular identifiers, the study reports. TCRdb analysed the PCR reads with MiXCR anew, one entry per CDR3 protein. The repertoire includes 500,000 or so distinct CDR3 sequences, about 33% of them detected once, and 2.4% sits in the top ten. On this clonotype: Germline and junction disagree at one end, which may indicate a read error.

This TCR was recovered from a human donor who donated a stem cell graft to a child with aplastic anemia. The chain is built from TRBV5-5 and TRBJ1-2, with D tentatively TRBD1 (6 bases). The sequencing used PBMCs from the stem cell graft donor, collected from the stem cell graft. The CDR3 bases are TGTGCCGGCAGCTTTTTGGGGGCGGGTGACTATGGCTACACCTTC. It codes for CAGSFLGAGDYGYTF.